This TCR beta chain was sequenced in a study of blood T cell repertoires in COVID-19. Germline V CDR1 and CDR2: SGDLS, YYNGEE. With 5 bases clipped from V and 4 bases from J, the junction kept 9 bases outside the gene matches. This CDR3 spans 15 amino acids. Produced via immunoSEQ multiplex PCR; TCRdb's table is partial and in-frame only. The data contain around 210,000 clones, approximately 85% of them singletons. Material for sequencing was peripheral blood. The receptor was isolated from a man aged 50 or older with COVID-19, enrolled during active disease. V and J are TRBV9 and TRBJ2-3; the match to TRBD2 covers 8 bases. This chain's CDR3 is CASSQSGGRSDTQYF. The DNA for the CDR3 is TGTGCCAGCAGTCAAAGCGGGGGAAGGTCAGATACGCAGTATTTT.